The T cell receptor beta chain under discussion was sequenced for a study of shared clonotypes between healthy human individuals. Study-wide points: It was anticipated that sequencing depth would influence how many clonotypes donors shared.

To note about this clone: Its antigen is not identified.

Sequencing used immunoSEQ multiplex PCR; TCRdb keeps in-frame clones, though not all of them. The sample includes about 510,000 clones, around 74% of them seen just once. This clonotype was obtained from a woman in her thirties or forties in good health. Some clones in this sample may be carry-over from other donors' samples. Sequenced sample: PBMCs.

CDR3: CASSQALNTEAFF. The CDR3 DNA reads TGTGCCAGCAGCCAAGCCCTGAACACTGAAGCTTTCTTT. The chain is built from TRBV7-9 and TRBJ1-1; D gene uncertain. CDR3 length equals 13 residues. Germline V gives CDR1 SEHNR, CDR2 FQNEAQ (reference sequence). V lost 5 bases, J lost 0 bases, and 7 bases lay in between.